Below, 2 T cell receptor beta chains from the same sample are listed, as sequenced in a study of technical replicates of blood from a few donors. This table comes from immunoSEQ multiplex PCR, and its TCRdb copy is limited to in-frame clones, with some not included. The table includes under 90,000 clones, 95% to 97% detected once. The sequenced sample consisted of T cells isolated from PBMCs. The receptor set was obtained from a human donor in good health.

The gene calls are TRBV7-9 and TRBJ2-2; 8 bases fit TRBD1. V dropped 5 bases and J dropped 0; count of bases not matched to a gene: 8. CDR1 is SEHNR, CDR2 FQNEAQ, per germline (reference sequence). This CDR3 is 17 amino acids long. CDR3 in amino acids: CASSRTGSFANTGELFF. For the CDR3, the DNA is TGTGCCAGCAGCCGGACAGGGAGCTTCGCGAACACCGGGGAGCTGTTTTTT.

This chain uses TRBV29-1 with TRBJ2-7, with D maybe TRBD2 (7 bases). The CDR3 spans 13 residues. Trimming removed 3 bases from V and 5 bases from J, with 14 bases in between. CDR1 is SQVTM and CDR2 is ANQGSEA in the germline V gene. CDR3 residues: CSVDRGREHEQYF. For the CDR3, the DNA is TGCAGCGTTGATCGGGGGCGGGAGCACGAGCAGTACTTC.